This T cell receptor beta chain is drawn from a study of control samples from healthy donors and cancer patients. CDR3 length: 13 amino acids. The V end lost 1 base, the J end lost 8 bases, and 11 bases lay between the germline ends. Per germline, CDR1 SEHNR and CDR2 FQNEAQ (reference sequence). TCRdb's table, derived via immunoSEQ multiplex PCR, lists solely in-frame clones and lacks some. The sample lists 68,000 or so clones, more than 80% occurring once. The chain combines TRBV7-9 with TRBJ1-2, with D perhaps matching TRBD1 (5 bases). What was sequenced was blood. The receptor comes from a man in his 60s in good health. The CDR3 nucleotides read TGTGCCAGCAGCTTAGATGGGCGGGGGGGCTACACCTTC. Translated, it gives CASSLDGRGGYTF. Using reference TRBV7-9 and TRBJ1-2 for the parts outside the CDR3, the full variable domain is DTGVSQNPRHKITKRGQNVTFRCDPISEHNRLYWYRQTLGQGPEFLTYFQNEAQLEKSRLLSDRFSAERPKGSFSTLEIQRTEQGDSAMYLCASSLDGRGGYTFGSGTRLTVV.